Presented here are 6 T cell receptor delta chains from one specimen sequenced in a study of γδ T cells in repeated Plasmodium falciparum infection (dated by TCRdb to the early 2020s). The receptor library was made with multiplex PCR. TCRdb names Illumina MiSeq as the instrument used. TCRdb called clones anew from the public reads via CATT; matching DNA rows were later pooled. For this sample there are tens of thousands of delta-chain clones; 1.7% appear just once. The ten largest clones capture approximately 16% of the sample. Vgamma9/Vdelta2+ and Vdelta2-negative gammadelta T cell populations were flow-sorted from peripheral blood mononuclear cells for bulk TCR repertoire analysis. The sequenced sample consisted of gamma-delta T cells from blood. These receptors were collected from a pool of human donors (malaria-infected and uninfected, not separated).

This clone was counted a few times. The TCRdb protein, from a much larger clone, departs from this DNA's translation at residue 14, likely by read error; the protein shown derives from the DNA. CDR3 nucleotides: TGTGCCTTAAAGAATATCCCCCCAGCACGGGTGGGGGAAGCGACAGCACAACTCTTCTTT. Protein product: CALKNIPPARVGEATAQLFF. The rearrangement links TRDV3 to TRDJ2, with 7 bases aligning to TRDD3. Here the J gene was assigned by germline matching of the DNA, as TCRdb has none. This CDR3 contains 20 residues. Losses at the gene ends were 3 bases for V and 4 bases for J; bases not matched to a gene: 26. From germline, CDR1 is TVYSNPD and CDR2 GDNSRS (reference sequence).

In its sample, this clone was seen a few times. It differs at one base from a far larger clone, so likely a read error. This CDR3 is also generated by other DNA sequences in the sample. The chain employs TRDV1 and TRDJ1, with TRDD3 matching 8 bases. Since TCRdb gives no J gene, matching the DNA to germline was used here to assign it. CDR3 length: 21 amino acids. Germline CDR1 reads TSWWSYY; CDR2 reads QGS. As DNA, the CDR3 is TGTGCCCTTGCCTTATTGGGTCTCTTCCGTTCGGAGGGGATACTTAGCGATAAACTCATCTTT. This sequence encodes CALALLGLFRSEGILSDKLIF.

This clone was counted between two and nine times. The TCRdb record carries a much larger clone's protein, which differs from this DNA's translation at residue 3; a read error is the likely cause, and the protein listed here is the DNA translation. The rearrangement links TRDV2 to TRDJ1; the match to TRDD3 covers 9 bases. Because TCRdb records no J gene, it was assigned here through a match of the DNA to germline. Germline lookup yields CDR1 GEAIGNYY and CDR2 EKD. The CDR3 spans 16 residues. This chain's CDR3 is CARDTDTGGISDKLIF. The CDR3 DNA sequence: TGTGCCCGTGACACTGATACTGGGGGAATCAGCGATAAACTCATCTTT.

This clone was observed many times. TCRdb assigns this DNA the protein of a much larger clone, which departs from its translation at residue 10; this likely reflects a read error, and the protein shown comes from translating the DNA. For the CDR3, the DNA is TGTGCTCTTGGGGAACAGGAGAGGATTCCACTGGGGGATACTTCAGATAAACTCATCTTT. Protein sequence: CALGEQERIPLGDTSDKLIF. The gene calls are TRDV1 and TRDJ1, with 12 bases that match TRDD3. The CDR3 spans 20 residues. Germline CDR1 is TSWWSYY and CDR2 is QGS. V gave up 1 base and J gave up 5 bases; unmatched junction bases: 17.

Worth noting for this clone: TCRdb's protein, taken from a much larger clone, differs from this DNA's translation at residue 3, likely owing to a read error; the protein displayed comes from the DNA. The chain combines TRDV1 with TRDJ1; possibly TRDD3 for D (5 bases). Assignment of the J gene here rests on matching the DNA to germline, because TCRdb gives none. The CDR3 loop spans 21 amino acids. CDR1 and CDR2 (germline): TSWWSYY, QGS. CDR3 amino acids: CAFGERPQKRDYALSTDKLIF. The CDR3 DNA sequence: TGTGCTTTTGGGGAACGTCCCCAGAAGCGGGATTATGCCCTTTCTACCGATAAACTCATCTTT.

This clone turned up a few times. TCRdb's protein for this DNA is that of a much larger clone and differs from the translation at residue 18, likely a read error; the protein shown is the DNA translation. The V gene corresponds to TRDV2; no J gene was called; TRDD3, as called in the table, went unchecked against the DNA. Per germline, CDR1 GEAIGNYY and CDR2 EKD. This CDR3 is built from 19 residues. The CDR3 protein is CACDTVLAGPIGSTDKLTF. The CDR3, as DNA: TGTGCCTGTGACACCGTACTCGCGGGCCCTATCGGAAGCACCGATAAACTCACCTTT.